The 32 T cell receptor beta chains below all came from one sample that was sequenced in a study of radiotherapy plus CTLA-4 blockade in lung cancer. TCRdb's table, derived via immunoSEQ multiplex PCR, lists solely in-frame clones and lacks some. The sample carries roughly 57,000 clones, approximately 82% recorded once. Sample: peripheral blood, taken from a patient treated with radiotherapy plus ipilimumab. Receptors were obtained from a human donor with non-small cell lung cancer whose response to radiotherapy plus ipilimumab could not be evaluated.

J is TRBJ1-1 and V is TRBV7-6, with a tentative D call TRBD1 (6 bases). The CDR3 is 13 amino acids. The ends were cut back, 4 bases at V and 1 base at J, with 7 bases in the middle. Germline CDR1 and CDR2: SGHVS and FNYEAQ. CDR3 nucleotide sequence: TGTGCCAGCAGCTCGGACAGGAACACTGAAGCTTTCTTT. It specifies CASSSDRNTEAFF.

The CDR3 DNA follows: TGTGCTAGTGGTTTGGTACTTGGGACAGGCCTCAATGAAAAACTGTTTTTT. It specifies CASGLVLGTGLNEKLFF. The chain carries TRBV12-5 and TRBJ1-4; TRBD1 agrees at 8 bases. CDR1 is LGHNT, CDR2 FRNRAP, per germline. V gave up 0 bases and J gave up 5 bases; unmatched junction bases: 8. This CDR3 has 17 residues.

Only one count was recorded for this clone. V and J are TRBV5-6 and TRBJ2-3, with 11 bases fitting TRBD2. The germline V gene has CDR1 SGHDT and CDR2 YYEEEE. The CDR3 length is 14 residues. Trimming removed 5 bases from V and 6 bases from J; junction bases left unmatched: 5. In DNA, the CDR3 is TGTGCCAGCAGAGCTAGCGGGGGGTGGGATACGCAGTATTTT. Translation: CASRASGGWDTQYF.

This clone was found a few times. The genes are TRBV11-2 and TRBJ2-1; 8 bases align to TRBD1. The V gene end was trimmed by 6 bases and the J gene end by 2 bases; junction bases not matched to a gene: 9. CDR1 SGHAT and CDR2 FQNNGV come from the germline V gene. This CDR3 contains 16 residues. The CDR3 loop reads CASSPDRGATYNEQFF. CDR3 DNA: TGTGCCAGCAGTCCAGACAGGGGCGCAACCTACAATGAGCAGTTCTTC.

This clone was seen only a few times. This rearrangement joins TRBV29-1 to TRBJ1-1; TRBD1 might be the D (5 bases). The CDR3 spans 14 residues. The germline CDR1 and CDR2 sequences are SQVTM and ANQGSEA. Trimming stripped 1 base from V and 7 bases from J, with 16 bases between. This CDR3 reads CSVEGQKAEFEAFF. DNA for the CDR3: TGCAGCGTTGAAGGACAGAAAGCCGAATTTGAAGCTTTCTTT.

This rearrangement joins TRBV27 to TRBJ1-2; D gene ambiguous. Between the trimmed V and J ends, which lost 6 bases and 5 bases, there was a span of 13 bases. The CDR3 loop spans 13 amino acids. Germline CDR1 and CDR2: MNHEY and SMNVEV (reference sequence). For the CDR3, the DNA is TGTGCCAGCAGCAAAACGGAGGGTTATGGCTACACCTTC. It specifies CASSKTEGYGYTF.

The V and J genes are TRBV9 and TRBJ2-4; perhaps TRBD2 as D (6 bases). V lost 3 bases and J 2 bases, leaving 15 bases between the germline ends. Germline V gene lookup returns CDR1 SGDLS and CDR2 YYNGEE. The CDR3 sequence is 16 residues long. The CDR3 DNA sequence: TGTGCCAGCAGCGGGGGAGGTGTAGTTTCCAAAAACATTCAGTACTTC. Amino acid sequence: CASSGGGVVSKNIQYF.

The rearrangement links TRBV2 to TRBJ2-5; weak D call: TRBD1 (6 bases). Germline V gives CDR1 SNHLY, CDR2 FYNNEI. V lost 7 bases, J lost 1 base, and 10 bases lay in between. The CDR3 runs to 13 residues. The CDR3 region is CASNPQGQETQYF. DNA for the CDR3: TGTGCCAGCAATCCACAGGGCCAAGAGACCCAGTACTTC.

V and J are TRBV10-1 and TRBJ1-4; 10 nucleotides line up with TRBD1. Trimming removed 3 bases from V and 8 bases from J; junction bases left unmatched: 12. Germline values: CDR1 WNHNN, CDR2 SYGVQD (reference sequence). CDR3 length: 17 residues. CDR3 sequence: CASSDTGTGEEGEKLFF. The CDR3 DNA follows: TGCGCCAGCAGTGACACCGGGACAGGGGAAGAAGGGGAAAAACTGTTTTTT.

This clone was detected only a few times. CDR3 nucleotides: TGCGCCAGCAGCCTCCCCTCCCCGACAGGGTCTAACGAGCAGTACTTC. Its translation is CASSLPSPTGSNEQYF. The V gene is TRBV5-1, the J gene TRBJ2-7, with 7 bases lining up with TRBD1. Losses at the gene ends were 4 bases for V and 5 bases for J; bases not matched to a gene: 15. The V gene's germline CDR1 is SGHRS and CDR2 YFSETQ. This CDR3 comprises 16 residues.

The chain combines TRBV11-3 with TRBJ2-1; no clear D gene. The germline V gene encodes CDR1 SGHNT and CDR2 YENEEA. Trimming stripped 1 base from V and 0 bases from J, with 7 bases between. CDR3 length equals 15 residues. CDR3 protein: CASSLGISSYNEQFF. CDR3 DNA sequence: TGTGCCAGCAGCTTAGGAATCAGCTCCTACAATGAGCAGTTCTTC.

This clone was counted only a few times. The chain links TRBV29-1 to TRBJ1-2; 12 nucleotides align to TRBD1. Germline V gene sequence: CDR1 SQVTM, CDR2 ANQGSEA. Unmatched junction bases numbered 11, after V lost 0 bases and J lost 3 bases. The CDR3 totals 18 residues. CDR3: CSVEDGWDRGLRDYGYTF. DNA for the CDR3: TGCAGCGTTGAAGATGGATGGGACAGGGGGCTTAGGGACTATGGCTACACCTTC.

The V and J genes are TRBV18 and TRBJ1-3; 9 nucleotides match TRBD1. The V segment lost 5 bases and the J segment 4 bases; nucleotides outside the gene matches: 6. From germline, CDR1 is KGHSH and CDR2 LQKENI. There are 15 residues in the CDR3. CDR3 protein: CASSTGTGNGNTIYF. The CDR3, as DNA: TGTGCCAGCTCAACCGGGACAGGGAACGGAAACACCATATATTTT. Together with reference TRBV18 and TRBJ1-3, the CDR3 gives the full variable domain: NAGVMQNPRHLVRRRGQEARLRCSPMKGHSHVYWYRQLPEEGLKFMVYLQKENIIDESGMPKERFSAEFPKEGPSILRIQQVVRGDSAAYFCASSTGTGNGNTIYFGEGSWLTVV.

This chain links TRBV6-1 with TRBJ2-7; no firm D call. The CDR3 sequence is 13 residues long. Trimming took off 8 bases at V and 7 bases at J, with 18 bases between the two ends. The germline V gene encodes CDR1 MNHNS and CDR2 SASEGT. CDR3 sequence: CASGPAGQREQYF. The CDR3 region has the DNA TGTGCCAGCGGCCCGGCAGGCCAAAGGGAGCAGTACTTC.

V is TRBV6-6 and J is TRBJ1-3; D may be TRBD1 (5 bases). The CDR3 length is 15 residues. In germline, CDR1 is MNHNY, CDR2 SVGAGI (reference sequence). The ends were cut back, 7 bases at V and 2 bases at J, with 15 bases in the middle. CDR3 sequence (DNA): TGTGCCAGCAATACTCGCTGGGGGGCTGGAAACACCATATATTTT. Residues: CASNTRWGAGNTIYF.

This clone was observed a few times. This chain links TRBV14 with TRBJ2-7, with D uncertain. The V gene's germline CDR1 is SGHDN and CDR2 FVKESK. V dropped 4 bases and J dropped 2 bases, with 6 bases sitting between them. The CDR3 is 12 residues long. For the CDR3, the DNA is TGTGCCAGCAGCCCCTCCCCCTACGAGCAGTACTTC. Its protein product is CASSPSPYEQYF.

This chain links TRBV7-2 with TRBJ1-2, with 7 positions matching TRBD1. Germline V gives CDR1 SGHTA, CDR2 FQGNSA. The CDR3 loop spans 15 amino acids. V gave up 5 bases and J gave up 7 bases; unmatched junction bases: 13. The CDR3 DNA is TGTGCCAGCAGCCTTAGAGGCGGGACAGAAGCTGGCTACACCTTC. Amino acids: CASSLRGGTEAGYTF.

The count of this clone is one. The CDR3 loop is CSVEKLRGYGYTF. The CDR3 bases are TGCAGCGTTGAAAAACTCAGGGGATATGGCTACACCTTC. The rearrangement joins TRBV29-1 to TRBJ1-2, with a possible D match to TRBD1 (6 bases). V lost 2 bases and J lost 5, with 12 bases in between. CDR3 length: 13 amino acids. In germline, CDR1 is SQVTM, CDR2 ANQGSEA.

Only a few counts were recorded for this clone. The final CDR3 position lacks the conserved phenylalanine or tryptophan, pointing to a likely read error. It is unclear where the CDR3 begins or ends on the DNA, so no DNA is shown, and the CDR3 is as TCRdb lists it. The chain couples TRBV6-1 to TRBJ2-3; TRBD2 was called by the table and not checked on the DNA. Inclusive of both ends, the CDR3 amounts to 11 amino acids. Germline-derived CDR1 and CDR2 are MNHNS and SASEGT. The CDR3 reads CASSWGGYRKG.

This clone was seen a handful of times. The J gene is TRBJ1-2, the V gene TRBV19, with D maybe TRBD1 (5 bases). The CDR3 runs to 13 residues. Looked up from germline, CDR1 is LNHDA and CDR2 is SQIVND (reference sequence). The V end lost 3 bases, the J end lost 2 bases, and 7 bases lay between the germline ends. The chain's CDR3 is CASSMEGNYGYTF. As DNA, the CDR3 is TGTGCCAGTAGTATGGAGGGGAACTATGGCTACACCTTC.

The rearrangement uses TRBV5-6 and TRBJ2-5; D is possibly TRBD2 (5 bases). Germline V gives CDR1 SGHDT, CDR2 YYEEEE. Trimming took 0 bases from V and 5 from J, leaving 8 bases between them. The CDR3 loop spans 13 amino acids. The CDR3 here is CASSLDQRETQYF. The CDR3 DNA sequence: TGTGCCAGCAGCTTGGACCAGCGGGAGACCCAGTACTTC.

The gene calls are TRBV30 and TRBJ2-5, with D perhaps matching TRBD2 (7 bases). CDR3 length equals 15 residues. V lost 5 bases and J 5 bases, leaving 21 bases between the germline ends. Germline-derived CDR1 and CDR2 are GTSNPN and SVGIG (reference sequence). CDR3 coding DNA: TGTGCCTGGTGGGGGGGGGCCGCCGGGGGGGAGACCCAGTACTTC. Its protein product is CAWWGGAAGGETQYF.

This clone was seen once. The chain carries TRBV4-2 and TRBJ1-3, with a weak D call TRBD1 (5 bases). This CDR3 contains 16 residues. From germline, CDR1 is LGHNA and CDR2 YNFKEQ. The V end lost 1 base, the J end lost 3 bases, and 13 bases lay between the germline ends. This chain's CDR3 is CASSQARGGGGNTIYF. The CDR3 coding sequence is TGTGCCAGCAGCCAAGCCCGGGGGGGAGGTGGAAACACCATATATTTT.

The chain employs TRBV6-1 and TRBJ2-6; 9 bases map to TRBD1. Germline CDR1 and CDR2: MNHNS and SASEGT. Germline trimming cut 2 bases from V and 0 bases from J; bases unmatched to any gene: 11. The CDR3 totals 20 residues. The CDR3 sequence: CASSEPIGTGIISGANVLTF. The CDR3 coding sequence is TGTGCCAGCAGTGAACCGATCGGGACAGGGATAATCTCTGGGGCCAACGTCCTGACTTTC.

This chain's CDR3 is CASSPSRGNNNEQFF. In DNA, the CDR3 is TGTGCCAGCAGTCCCTCGAGGGGGAACAACAATGAGCAGTTCTTC. The rearrangement joins TRBV6-5 to TRBJ2-1, with D possibly TRBD1 on 6 matching bases. V lost 5 bases and J lost 5, with 16 bases in between. The CDR3 runs to 15 residues. Germline assignment: CDR1 MNHEY and CDR2 SVGAGI.

The V call is TRBV5-1, the J call TRBJ1-3; TRBD1 might be the D (6 bases). V was clipped by 4 bases and J by 3 bases, with 20 bases between them. Germline CDR1 SGHRS, CDR2 YFSETQ. This CDR3 is built from 17 residues. CDR3 sequence reads: CASSNNFLGASGNTIYF. CDR3 coding DNA: TGCGCCAGCAGCAATAATTTCCTGGGGGCGAGTGGAAACACCATATATTTT. The complete variable domain, with remaining parts taken from reference TRBV5-1 and TRBJ1-3, reads KAGVTQTPRYLIKTRGQQVTLSCSPISGHRSVSWYQQTPGQGLQFLFEYFSETQRNKGNFPGRFSGRQFSNSRSEMNVSTLELGDSALYLCASSNNFLGASGNTIYFGEGSWLTVV.

This clone was found once. This rearrangement joins TRBV19 to TRBJ2-3; D is unclear. V lost 5 bases and J 2 bases, leaving 11 bases between the germline ends. This CDR3 contains 14 residues. Germline V gives CDR1 LNHDA, CDR2 SQIVND (reference sequence). The CDR3 sequence is CASSSIDITDTQYF. The CDR3 nucleotides read TGTGCCAGTAGTTCTATAGATATCACAGATACGCAGTATTTT. Using reference TRBV19 and TRBJ2-3 for the parts outside the CDR3, the full variable domain is DGGITQSPKYLFRKEGQNVTLSCEQNLNHDAMYWYRQDPGQGLRLIYYSQIVNDFQKGDIAEGYSVSREKKESFPLTVTSAQKNPTAFYLCASSSIDITDTQYFGPGTRLTVL.

This rearrangement joins TRBV6-1 to TRBJ1-2, with D unresolved. CDR1 is MNHNS, CDR2 SASEGT, per germline. This CDR3 is 13 amino acids long. Trimming pared 1 base from V and 4 bases from J, leaving 7 bases between. The chain's CDR3 is CASSEGGVYGYTF. As DNA, the CDR3 is TGTGCCAGCAGTGAAGGCGGGGTCTATGGCTACACCTTC.

This clone appeared a few times. The rearrangement uses TRBV5-6 and TRBJ1-2, with 11 bases matching TRBD1. Trimming removed 4 bases from V and 8 bases from J; junction bases left unmatched: 1. The CDR3 covers 12 residues. From germline, CDR1 is SGHDT and CDR2 YYEEEE. DNA for the CDR3: TGTGCCAGCAGCCGGACAGGGGGCGGCTACACCTTC. Translating it yields CASSRTGGGYTF.

The chain uses TRBV6-6 and TRBJ1-1; D is ambiguous. Per germline, CDR1 MNHNY and CDR2 SVGAGI (reference sequence). V was shortened by 6 bases and J by 8 bases, with 10 bases between the two germline ends. The length of the CDR3 is 11 residues. The CDR3 here is CASRFEEEAFF. The CDR3 DNA follows: TGTGCCAGCAGGTTTGAGGAAGAAGCTTTCTTT.

The rearrangement joins TRBV7-9 to TRBJ2-7; tentatively, D is TRBD2 (5 bases). V was trimmed by 3 bases and J by 0 bases, leaving 6 bases between them. The CDR3 is made up of 13 amino acids. Germline V CDR1 and CDR2: SEHNR, FQNEAQ (reference sequence). The CDR3 sequence is CASSLAGSYEQYF. Here the CDR3 DNA reads TGTGCCAGCAGCTTGGCGGGCTCCTACGAGCAGTACTTC.

This clone turned up a few times. V usage is TRBV4-1 and J usage is TRBJ2-3; 9 bases match TRBD2. Per the germline V gene, CDR1 is MGHRA and CDR2 is YSYEKL. V trimming: 0 bases; J trimming: 4 bases; junction bases outside the gene matches: 5. The CDR3 totals 16 residues. The CDR3 sequence is CASSQDGGRASDTQYF. The CDR3 nucleotides read TGCGCCAGCAGCCAAGACGGCGGGAGGGCCTCAGATACGCAGTATTTT.